This TCR beta chain was sequenced for a study of blood T cell repertoires in COVID-19. Sequencing used immunoSEQ multiplex PCR; TCRdb keeps in-frame clones, though not all of them. The profile shows 100,000 to 150,000 clones, under 90% of them singletons. This clone was seen a few times. This CDR3 is 14 amino acids long. V lost 7 bases, J lost 1 base, and 13 bases lay in between. Per the germline V gene, CDR1 is MDHEN and CDR2 is SYDVKM. This clonotype originated in a woman aged 55 to 70 with active or convalescent COVID-19. V usage is TRBV28 and J usage is TRBJ1-1; no firm D call. What was sequenced was peripheral blood. This CDR3 is CASISWAGNTEAFF. Written as DNA, the CDR3 is TGTGCCAGCATCTCATGGGCGGGGAACACTGAAGCTTTCTTT.